These 16 T cell receptor beta chains share one sample of origin, sequenced in a study of cytomegalovirus exposure and HLA in healthy donors. The PCR used 60 Vbeta and 13 Jbeta primers. TCRdb's table, derived via immunoSEQ multiplex PCR, lists solely in-frame clones and lacks some. The top ten hold less than 15% of the sample, which has about 160,000 clones, more than 80% seen once. The sample was PBMCs. The receptors come from a woman in her fifties or sixties in good health and CMV-seronegative.

V is TRBV12-5 and J is TRBJ1-1; 8 bases agree with TRBD1. The CDR3 is 15 amino acids. V was clipped by 3 bases and J by 5 bases; unmatched bases: 8. CDR1 and CDR2 from the germline V gene are LGHNT and FRNRAP. CDR3 nucleotide sequence: TGTGCTAGTGGTTTCCAGGGACAGGTGTTTACTGAAGCTTTCTTT. This gives the protein CASGFQGQVFTEAFF.

This clone has a handful of counts. The chain carries TRBV4-3 and TRBJ2-1; 13 bases align to TRBD2. V gave up 4 bases and J gave up 10 bases; unmatched junction bases: 7. The CDR3 runs 15 residues. Germline V gene data show CDR1 as LGHNA and CDR2 as YSLEER. The CDR3 here is CASSRVPGLAGEQFF. The DNA of the CDR3 is TGCGCCAGCAGCCGCGTCCCGGGACTAGCGGGGGAGCAGTTCTTC.

Comments on this clone: Other DNA sequences from this sample encode an identical CDR3 as well. This rearrangement joins TRBV5-6 to TRBJ1-2; possibly TRBD1 for D (6 bases). The CDR3 is 14 amino acids. Trimming cost V 7 bases and J 5 bases, with 18 bases left between them. Germline V gene data show CDR1 as SGHDT and CDR2 as YYEEEE. The CDR3 bases are TGTGCCAGCGGAAGGACAGCAAAGGGATATGGCTACACCTTC. Protein product: CASGRTAKGYGYTF.

The chain couples TRBV6-5 to TRBJ2-3; 8 bases map to TRBD1. V was clipped by 2 bases and J by 5 bases; unmatched bases: 9. Germline V gene sequence: CDR1 MNHEY, CDR2 SVGAGI. CDR3 size: 16 residues. CDR3 nucleotides: TGTGCCAGCAGTTACGTACGACAGGGGAATAGAGATACGCAGTATTTT. Translated, it gives CASSYVRQGNRDTQYF.

The genes are TRBV6-5 and TRBJ1-2; D remains unclear. The CDR3 consists of 14 residues. V was shortened by 6 bases and J by 8 bases, with 19 bases between the two germline ends. Germline V CDR1 and CDR2: MNHEY, SVGAGI. CDR3 DNA sequence: TGTGCCAGCAGGACCTCCGGGGTATCGTGGGGCTACACCTTC. This encodes CASRTSGVSWGYTF.

The chain has TRBV28 and TRBJ1-5; TRBD1 agrees at 8 bases. The germline gives CDR1 MDHEN, CDR2 SYDVKM. Losses at the gene ends were 3 bases for V and 7 bases for J; bases not matched to a gene: 8. CDR3 length equals 15 residues. This chain's CDR3 is CASSFPGQGQQPQHF. CDR3 nucleotides: TGTGCCAGCAGTTTCCCCGGACAGGGCCAACAGCCCCAGCATTTT.

The genes are TRBV11-2 and TRBJ1-1; no reliable D call. The V and J ends lost 7 bases and 2 bases respectively, with 11 bases between them. CDR1 and CDR2 (germline): SGHAT, FQNNGV. The CDR3 extends over 13 amino acids. The CDR3 protein is CASTWNRNTEAFF. The CDR3 bases are TGTGCCAGCACCTGGAACAGAAACACTGAAGCTTTCTTT.

J is TRBJ2-1 and V is TRBV7-3; 14 bases fit TRBD2. This CDR3 region has 16 residues. Germline V gene sequence: CDR1 SGHTA, CDR2 FQGTGA. With 5 bases clipped from V and 8 bases from J, the junction kept 8 bases outside the gene matches. In DNA form, the CDR3 reads TGTGCCAGCAGCCTTGGACTAGCGGGGGGTGGAGATGAGCAGTTCTTC. Translation gives CASSLGLAGGGDEQFF. Full variable domain (missing parts from reference TRBV7-3 and TRBJ2-1): GAGVSQTPSNKVTEKGKYVELRCDPISGHTALYWYRQSLGQGPEFLIYFQGTGAADDSGLPNDRFFAVRPEGSVSTLKIQRTERGDSAVYLCASSLGLAGGGDEQFFGPGTRLTVL.

The J gene is TRBJ1-1, the V gene TRBV6-5; possibly TRBD1 for D (6 bases). Trimming took off 6 bases at V and 4 bases at J, with 12 bases between the two ends. The CDR3 spans 13 residues. Germline V CDR1 and CDR2: MNHEY, SVGAGI. The CDR3 sequence is CASRFTGTTEAFF. CDR3 in DNA: TGTGCCAGCAGGTTTACAGGGACCACTGAAGCTTTCTTT.

The V and J genes are TRBV2 and TRBJ2-5, with 8 bases matching TRBD1. The end of the DNA is better explained by TRBJ2-7, so the J call may be wrong. The CDR3 is 15 residues long. Germline values: CDR1 SNHLY, CDR2 FYNNEI. The CDR3 DNA is TGTGCCAGCAGTGACCAGGGGGCCGGTTCCTACGAGCAGTACTTC. As protein: CASSDQGAGSYEQYF.

The V and J genes are TRBV5-6 and TRBJ2-3; 7 bases map to TRBD1. CDR3 size: 16 residues. Germline V gives CDR1 SGHDT, CDR2 YYEEEE. Trimming cost V 3 bases and J 1 base; bases outside gene matches: 8. CDR3 protein: CASSSPRTGGTDTQYF. For the CDR3, the DNA is TGTGCCAGCAGCTCGCCTCGAACAGGGGGCACAGATACGCAGTATTTT.

The chain is built from TRBV7-2 and TRBJ2-7; 7 bases map to TRBD2. V was clipped by 0 bases and J by 2 bases; unmatched bases: 4. Germline CDR1 SGHTA, CDR2 FQGNSA. This CDR3 spans 15 amino acids. The CDR3 here is CASSLALAVTYEQYF. In DNA form, the CDR3 reads TGTGCCAGCAGCTTAGCGCTAGCGGTCACCTACGAGCAGTACTTC. Full variable domain (remainder filled in from reference TRBV7-2 and TRBJ2-7): GAGVSQSPSNKVTEKGKDVELRCDPISGHTALYWYRQSLGQGLEFLIYFQGNSAPDKSGLPSDRFSAERTGGSVSTLTIQRTQQEDSAVYLCASSLALAVTYEQYFGPGTRLTVT.

CDR3 amino acids: CASSPEGGTTDTQYF. For the CDR3, the DNA is TGTGCCAGCAGCCCAGAGGGCGGGACCACAGATACGCAGTATTTT. The genes are TRBV7-3 and TRBJ2-3, with D possibly being TRBD2 (6 bases). Looked up from germline, CDR1 is SGHTA and CDR2 is FQGTGA. This CDR3 has 15 amino acids. Trimming shortened V by 5 bases and J by 2 bases, and 14 bases separated the two germline ends.

The V call is TRBV5-6, the J call TRBJ2-2; weak D call: TRBD1 (7 bases). The CDR3 is 19 residues long. Trimming shortened V by 4 bases and J by 7 bases, and 29 bases separated the two germline ends. Germline V lookup: CDR1 SGHDT, CDR2 YYEEEE. Here the CDR3 reads CASSPPPGQKSSVGGELFF. The CDR3 bases are TGTGCCAGCAGCCCCCCCCCGGGACAGAAATCTAGCGTGGGCGGGGAGCTGTTTTTT. The full variable domain, with the rest looked up from reference TRBV5-6 and TRBJ2-2, is DAGVTQSPTHLIKTRGQQVTLRCSPKSGHDTVSWYQQALGQGPQFIFQYYEEEERQRGNFPDRFSGHQFPNYSSELNVNALLLGDSALYLCASSPPPGQKSSVGGELFFGEGSRLTVL.

This clone occurred a few times. This chain connects TRBV2 to TRBJ2-1; 9 bases fit TRBD2. Per germline, CDR1 SNHLY and CDR2 FYNNEI. V gave up 8 bases and J gave up 6 bases; unmatched junction bases: 8. The CDR3 is 14 residues long. DNA of the CDR3: TGTGCCAGCGAAGGCGGGGGGGCTATCAATGAGCAGTTCTTC. Residues: CASEGGGAINEQFF.

Details on this clone: The same CDR3 arises from other DNA sequences in this sample as well. This chain uses TRBV15 with TRBJ2-1; a weak D match, TRBD2 (5 bases). The V gene's germline CDR1 is LNHNV and CDR2 YYDKDF (reference sequence). Trimming took 6 bases from V and 4 from J, leaving 16 bases between them. The CDR3 contains 15 residues. The CDR3 nucleotides read TGTGCCACCAGTCCCAGTAGGAGGACTTACAATGAGCAGTTCTTC. Residues: CATSPSRRTYNEQFF. Filled out from reference TRBV15 and TRBJ2-1, the complete variable domain reads DAMVIQNPRYQVTQFGKPVTLSCSQTLNHNVMYWYQQKSSQAPKLLFHYYDKDFNNEADTPDNFQSRRPNTSFCFLDIRSPGLGDTAMYLCATSPSRRTYNEQFFGPGTRLTVL.